This paragraph reports one T cell receptor (beta chain). Antigen: not known. These data belong to a study of T cell responses to AZD1222 COVID-19 vaccine. In the study overall: Pooled in the analysis were second doses at about 4 or about 12 weeks. General study results and limits: White British ancestry dominated among donors, who included more females, and clonal diversity was possibly underestimated. Only 5 or 6 individuals given AZD1222 were seropositive at baseline. A reported finding is that nearly half of spike-specific TCRs target unmutated variant regions.

Only in-frame clones appear in the TCRdb table, and some are missing; sequencing was by immunoSEQ multiplex PCR. The sample includes 150,000 or so clones, 88% of them seen just once. The CDR3 contains 16 residues. The V gene lost 2 bases and the J gene lost 7 bases, with 20 bases spanning the gap. Germline V gene data show CDR1 as WNHNN and CDR2 as SYGVQD (reference sequence). V gene TRBV10-1 combines with J gene TRBJ1-2, with D perhaps matching TRBD1 (6 bases). The specimen was peripheral blood, collected on day 0 of AZD1222 vaccination. The clonotype was recovered from an adult in good health. This CDR3 reads CASSEPETGIKGGYTF. CDR3 DNA: TGCGCCAGCAGTGAGCCGGAGACAGGAATAAAGGGTGGCTACACCTTC.